The next 12 T cell receptor beta chains were all read from a single sample in a study of control samples from healthy donors and cancer patients. Clones were sequenced by immunoSEQ multiplex PCR, and TCRdb holds only the in-frame ones, with some missing. The sample lists more than 85,000 clones; approximately 90% were seen once. The sequencing input was blood. These receptor sequences come from a woman in her 50s in good health.

The rearrangement links TRBV4-1 to TRBJ2-2, with TRBD2 as a possible D gene (5 bases). The ends were cut back, 1 base at V and 6 bases at J, with 9 bases in the middle. Germline values: CDR1 MGHRA, CDR2 YSYEKL. The CDR3 covers 14 residues. In DNA, the CDR3 is TGCGCCAGCAGCCAAGCTTCTAGCCCCGGGGAGCTGTTTTTT. Its protein is CASSQASSPGELFF.

This clone was recorded only once. V and J are TRBV7-3 and TRBJ2-1; 8 nucleotides line up with TRBD2. The CDR3 spans 15 residues. Germline V gene data show CDR1 as SGHTA and CDR2 as FQGTGA. With 1 base clipped from V and 8 bases from J, the junction kept 7 bases outside the gene matches. CDR3 nucleotide sequence: TGTGCCAGCAGCTTAAGCCTAGCGGGTTCGGATGAGCAGTTCTTC. Protein product: CASSLSLAGSDEQFF. Full variable domain (outside the CDR3, taken from reference TRBV7-3 and TRBJ2-1): GAGVSQTPSNKVTEKGKYVELRCDPISGHTALYWYRQSLGQGPEFLIYFQGTGAADDSGLPNDRFFAVRPEGSVSTLKIQRTERGDSAVYLCASSLSLAGSDEQFFGPGTRLTVL.

The chain links TRBV6-5 to TRBJ2-2; 7 nucleotides line up with TRBD1. J gave up 6 bases and V 6 bases, and 4 bases lay outside the gene matches. CDR3 size: 13 residues. In germline, CDR1 is MNHEY, CDR2 SVGAGI. CDR3 coding DNA: TGTGCCAGCAGGGCAGGGACAGCCGGGGAGCTGTTTTTT. Translation: CASRAGTAGELFF.

The CDR3 region has the DNA TGTGCCAGCAGCCTCGGGACACCCAAACTCGACGAGCAGTACGTC. Translated: CASSLGTPKLDEQYV. The chain is built from TRBV3-1 (or the pseudogene TRBV3-2) and TRBJ2-7; possible D gene TRBD1, 6 bases. Trimming removed 4 bases at V and 5 bases at J, with 18 bases between. Germline assignment: CDR1 LGHDT and CDR2 YNNKEL (reference sequence). CDR3 length: 15 residues.

The chain uses TRBV14 and TRBJ2-1; D gene ambiguous. Between the trimmed V and J ends, which lost 1 base and 5 bases, there was a span of 12 bases. Germline V gene data show CDR1 as SGHDN and CDR2 as FVKESK. The CDR3 runs to 15 residues. The CDR3 DNA sequence: TGTGCCAGCAGCCAAGTTATGGGCCCTAACAATGAGCAGTTCTTC. Protein: CASSQVMGPNNEQFF.

The chain combines TRBV7-2 with TRBJ1-5; D is unresolved. The CDR3 has 13 residues. The V and J ends lost 1 base and 5 bases respectively, with 6 bases between them. The germline V gene encodes CDR1 SGHTA and CDR2 FQGNSA. The CDR3 DNA reads as TGTGCCAGCAGCTTAGGACCGGATCAGCCCCAGCATTTT. This gives the protein CASSLGPDQPQHF.

The rearrangement links TRBV6-4 to TRBJ1-2, with a weak D call TRBD1 (5 bases). Germline V lookup: CDR1 MRHNA, CDR2 SNTAGT. V lost 4 bases to trimming and J lost 8 bases, with 20 bases between them. This CDR3 region has 15 residues. The CDR3 region is CASSVDSSPARGYTF. The CDR3 DNA sequence: TGTGCCAGCAGTGTCGACAGCTCTCCCGCCCGGGGCTACACCTTC.

The V and J genes are TRBV11-2 and TRBJ2-5; TRBD2 matches 7 bases. The V gene end was trimmed by 2 bases and the J gene end by 2 bases; junction bases not matched to a gene: 5. In germline, CDR1 is SGHAT, CDR2 FQNNGV. The CDR3 loop spans 15 amino acids. The CDR3 DNA is TGTGCCAGCAGCTTACGAGGACTAGTTCAAGAGACCCAGTACTTC. This sequence encodes CASSLRGLVQETQYF.

There are a few counts of this clone. This chain joins TRBV6-4 and TRBJ2-3, with D perhaps matching TRBD1 (5 bases). The CDR3 loop spans 14 amino acids. The germline V gene has CDR1 MRHNA and CDR2 SNTAGT. The ends were cut back, 2 bases at V and 3 bases at J, with 9 bases in the middle. The DNA for the CDR3 is TGTGCCAGCAGTGACGGTGGGGCAACAGATACGCAGTATTTT. This translates into CASSDGGATDTQYF.

The chain couples TRBV27 to TRBJ2-2; tentative D call: TRBD2 (6 bases). Germline assignment: CDR1 MNHEY and CDR2 SMNVEV (reference sequence). V lost 4 bases and J lost 6, with 15 bases in between. CDR3 size: 15 residues. The CDR3 is CASSYRRDISGELFF. DNA for the CDR3: TGTGCCAGCAGTTACAGGAGGGATATCTCCGGGGAGCTGTTTTTT.

The chain uses TRBV7-9 and TRBJ1-5, with 8 bases identical to TRBD1. J lost 5 bases, V lost 1 base, and 4 bases had no gene match. This CDR3 has 15 amino acids. CDR1 SEHNR and CDR2 FQNEAQ come from the germline V gene (reference sequence). The CDR3 DNA sequence: TGTGCCAGCAGCTTAGGAGGGACAGGTCATCAGCCCCAGCATTTT. Its translation: CASSLGGTGHQPQHF.

Here the CDR3 reads CAISEGTGINEQFF. The CDR3 coding sequence is TGTGCCATCAGTGAAGGGACAGGGATCAATGAGCAGTTCTTC. V is TRBV10-3 and J is TRBJ2-1, with 9 bases fitting TRBD1. V lost 3 bases, J lost 6 bases, and 3 bases stayed unmatched. There are 14 residues in the CDR3. Per the germline V gene, CDR1 is ENHRY and CDR2 is SYGVKD.